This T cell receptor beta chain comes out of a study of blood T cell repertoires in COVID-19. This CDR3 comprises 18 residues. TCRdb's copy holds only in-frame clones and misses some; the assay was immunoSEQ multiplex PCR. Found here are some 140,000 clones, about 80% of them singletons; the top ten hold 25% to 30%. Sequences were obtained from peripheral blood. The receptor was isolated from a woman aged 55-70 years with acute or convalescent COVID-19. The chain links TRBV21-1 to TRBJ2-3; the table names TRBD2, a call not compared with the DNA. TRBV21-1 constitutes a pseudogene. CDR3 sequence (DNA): TGTGCCAGCAGCAAAGATGGGACTAGCTTTTCCGTCCCAGATACGCAGTATTTT. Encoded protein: CASSKDGTSFSVPDTQYF.